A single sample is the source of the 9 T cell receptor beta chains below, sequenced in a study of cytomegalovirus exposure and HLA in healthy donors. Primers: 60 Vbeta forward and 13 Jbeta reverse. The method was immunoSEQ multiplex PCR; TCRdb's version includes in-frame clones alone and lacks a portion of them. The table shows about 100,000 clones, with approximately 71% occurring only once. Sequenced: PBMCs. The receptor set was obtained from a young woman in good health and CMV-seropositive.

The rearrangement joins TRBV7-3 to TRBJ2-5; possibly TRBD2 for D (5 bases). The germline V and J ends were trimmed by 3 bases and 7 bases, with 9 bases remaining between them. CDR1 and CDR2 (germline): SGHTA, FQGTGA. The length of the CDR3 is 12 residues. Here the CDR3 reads CASSFPRGTQYF. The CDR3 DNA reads TGTGCCAGCAGCTTTCCCCGGGGGACCCAGTACTTC.

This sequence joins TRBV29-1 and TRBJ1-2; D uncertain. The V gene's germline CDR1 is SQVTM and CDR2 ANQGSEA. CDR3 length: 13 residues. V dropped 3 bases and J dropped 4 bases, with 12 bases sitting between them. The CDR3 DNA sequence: TGCAGCGTTGACCCGGGAGGATCCTATGGCTACACCTTC. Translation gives CSVDPGGSYGYTF.

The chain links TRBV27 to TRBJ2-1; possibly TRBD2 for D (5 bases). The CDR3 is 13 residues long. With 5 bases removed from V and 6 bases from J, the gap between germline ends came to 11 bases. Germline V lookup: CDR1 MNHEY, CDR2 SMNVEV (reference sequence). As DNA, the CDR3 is TGTGCCAGCAGTCCCTCCGGGGTCAATGAGCAGTTCTTC. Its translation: CASSPSGVNEQFF.

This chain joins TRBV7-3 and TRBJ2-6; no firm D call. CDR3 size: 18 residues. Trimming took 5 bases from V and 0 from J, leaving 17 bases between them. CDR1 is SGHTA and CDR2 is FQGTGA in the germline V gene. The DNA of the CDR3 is TGTGCCAGCAGCCGAAGTCCGTGGAGCAGCTCTGGGGCCAACGTCCTGACTTTC. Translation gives CASSRSPWSSSGANVLTF.

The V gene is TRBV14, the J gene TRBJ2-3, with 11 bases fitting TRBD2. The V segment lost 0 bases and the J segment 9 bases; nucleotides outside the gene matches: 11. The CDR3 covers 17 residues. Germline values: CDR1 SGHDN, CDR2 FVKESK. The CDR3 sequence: CASSQDRSSGGAETQYF. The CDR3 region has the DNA TGTGCCAGCAGCCAAGATAGGAGTAGCGGGGGGGCCGAAACGCAGTATTTT.

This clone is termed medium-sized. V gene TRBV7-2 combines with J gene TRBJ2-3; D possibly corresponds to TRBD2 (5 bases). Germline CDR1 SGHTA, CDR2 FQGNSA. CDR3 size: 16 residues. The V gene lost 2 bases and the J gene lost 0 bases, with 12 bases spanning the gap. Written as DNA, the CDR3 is TGTGCCAGCAGCTTACGTAGCGTTACTAGCACAGATACGCAGTATTTT. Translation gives CASSLRSVTSTDTQYF.

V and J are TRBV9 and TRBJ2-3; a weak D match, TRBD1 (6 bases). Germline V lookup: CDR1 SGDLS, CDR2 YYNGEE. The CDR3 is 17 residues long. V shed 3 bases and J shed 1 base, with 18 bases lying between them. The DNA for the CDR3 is TGTGCCAGCAGCGCCCGAGGCGGGCGACAGGGCACAGATACGCAGTATTTT. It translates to CASSARGGRQGTDTQYF.

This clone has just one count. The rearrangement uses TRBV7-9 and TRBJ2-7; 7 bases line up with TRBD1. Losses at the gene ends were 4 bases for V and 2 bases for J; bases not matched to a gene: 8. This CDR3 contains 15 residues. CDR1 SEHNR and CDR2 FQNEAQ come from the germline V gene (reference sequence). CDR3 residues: CASSYPWDSAYEQYF. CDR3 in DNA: TGTGCCAGCAGCTATCCCTGGGACAGCGCCTACGAGCAGTACTTC. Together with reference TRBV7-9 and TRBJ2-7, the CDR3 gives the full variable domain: DTGVSQNPRHKITKRGQNVTFRCDPISEHNRLYWYRQTLGQGPEFLTYFQNEAQLEKSRLLSDRFSAERPKGSFSTLEIQRTEQGDSAMYLCASSYPWDSAYEQYFGPGTRLTVT.

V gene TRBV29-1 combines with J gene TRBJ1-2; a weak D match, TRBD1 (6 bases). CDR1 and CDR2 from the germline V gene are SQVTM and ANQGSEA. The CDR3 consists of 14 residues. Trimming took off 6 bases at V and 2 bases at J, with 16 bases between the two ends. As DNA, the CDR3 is TGCAGCGTGGATGCTCAGGGGATGAACTATGGCTACACCTTC. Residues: CSVDAQGMNYGYTF.